These 4 T cell receptor beta chains came from one sample sequenced in a study of CD8 T cells in ankylosing spondylitis. TCRdb called the 5' RACE reads again in MiXCR, with one record for every CDR3 protein. The sample shows 180,000 or so distinct CDR3 sequences, around a tenth of them seen only once. The specimen sequenced was blood, either unsorted or a sorted T cell fraction (not recorded which). All receptors derive from a male donor with ankylosing spondylitis or in good health (not recorded which).

This clonotype occurred many times. The chain couples TRBV29-1 to TRBJ2-1; TRBD2 aligns across 13 bases. The J segment lost 0 bases and the V segment lost 4 bases, leaving 0 bases of the junction unmatched. This CDR3 is built from 15 residues. Germline V gives CDR1 SQVTM, CDR2 ANQGSEA. The CDR3 protein is CSVGTSGGSYNEQFF. CDR3 nucleotide sequence: TGCAGCGTTGGGACTAGCGGGGGCTCCTACAATGAGCAGTTCTTC.

This clonotype was counted only a few times. The chain has TRBV7-2 and TRBJ2-3; maybe TRBD2 (6 bases). With 5 bases removed from V and 6 bases from J, the gap between germline ends came to 18 bases. The CDR3 extends over 15 amino acids. The germline V gene has CDR1 SGHTA and CDR2 FQGNSA. The CDR3 nucleotides are TGTGCCAGCAGCCCAGGGAGGTTGAGAGGTGATACGCAGTATTTT. Translation: CASSPGRLRGDTQYF.

A few counts support this clonotype. The V call is TRBV7-2, the J call TRBJ1-5, with TRBD1 identical over 8 bases. The trim removed 6 bases at V and 2 bases at J, leaving 3 bases unmatched. The CDR3 has 14 residues. Germline assignment: CDR1 SGHTA and CDR2 FQGNSA. The DNA of the CDR3 is TGTGCCAGCAGTACGACAGGGGGCAATCAGCCCCAGCATTTT. This gives the protein CASSTTGGNQPQHF.

This clonotype occurred a few times. The J gene is TRBJ2-1, the V gene TRBV12-3 or TRBV12-4, with no clear D. The CDR3 contains 12 residues. Trimming left V 5 bases short and J 4 bases short, with 6 bases between. The CDR3 is CASSPWYNEQFF. The CDR3 nucleotides read TGTGCCAGCAGTCCCTGGTACAATGAGCAGTTCTTC.